This paragraph covers one T cell receptor beta chain sequence. Here immunoSEQ multiplex PCR was the method, and the copy in TCRdb shows in-frame clones only, minus some. The repertoire holds some 400,000 clones, with 85% to 90% as singletons. This specimen comes from a study of blood T cell repertoires in COVID-19. Study summary: Samples of COVID-19 (acute and convalescent) were obtained from the United States, Italy and Spain. Sources were T cells, B-cell-depleted T cells, or PBMCs; the material itself was cDNA or gDNA.

The CDR3 is 14 residues long. Between the trimmed V and J ends, which lost 10 bases and 1 base, there was a span of 14 bases. Germline CDR1 MNHEY, CDR2 SMNVEV (reference sequence). The receptor was derived from a man younger than 35 with active or convalescent COVID-19. The V call is TRBV27, the J call TRBJ2-1, with a weak D call TRBD2 (6 bases). Source material: peripheral blood. The CDR3 DNA is TGTGCCACCTCAGCGGGTAATTCCTACAATGAGCAGTTCTTC. As protein: CATSAGNSYNEQFF.